The next 26 T cell receptor beta chains were all read from a single sample in a study of T-cell reconstitution after alpha-beta-depleted transplantation in children. A library of TCRbeta sequences, prepared with unique molecular identifiers, was generated. MiXCR, run by TCRdb on the PCR reads, gives a single entry per CDR3 protein. The repertoire holds around 500,000 distinct CDR3 sequences, approximately 13% seen once, with less than 6.5% in the top ten. This specimen was PBMCs from the stem cell graft donor, taken from the stem cell graft. The receptors shown here come from a human donor who donated a stem cell graft to a child with combined immunodeficiency.

This clonotype was detected many times. The chain is built from TRBV12-3 or TRBV12-4 and TRBJ2-1; D possibly corresponds to TRBD2 (5 bases). Trimming shortened V by 4 bases and J by 5 bases, and 9 bases separated the two germline ends. CDR3 length: 13 amino acids. The chain's CDR3 is CASSSDSNNEQFF. The DNA of the CDR3 is TGTGCCAGCAGTTCGGACTCGAACAATGAGCAGTTCTTC.

In its sample, this clonotype was seen a few times. The chain links TRBV7-9 to TRBJ2-7; no clear D. This CDR3 region has 12 residues. Trimming left V 5 bases short and J 5 bases short, with 10 bases between. CDR1 and CDR2 from the germline V gene are SEHNR and FQNEAQ (reference sequence). CDR3 bases: TGTGCCAGCAGCAGCCCTCGCGACGAGCAGTACTTC. It codes for CASSSPRDEQYF.

There are many counts of this clonotype. CDR3 DNA: TGCAGTGCTAGAGCGACAGGGGTCTATGGCTACACCTTC. It translates to CSARATGVYGYTF. The J gene is TRBJ1-2, the V gene TRBV20-1, with 8 bases matching TRBD1. This CDR3 has 13 amino acids. Trimming removed 1 base from V and 4 bases from J; junction bases left unmatched: 2. Germline CDR1 DFQATT, CDR2 SNEGSKA (reference sequence).

Only a few counts were recorded for this clonotype. The chain has TRBV25-1 and TRBJ1-5; 9 nucleotides line up with TRBD1. The CDR3 extends over 16 amino acids. The germline V gene has CDR1 MGHDK and CDR2 SYGVNS. With 4 bases clipped from V and 5 bases from J, the junction kept 9 bases outside the gene matches. The CDR3 nucleotides are TGTGCCAGCAGTGGAGATCGGACAGGGGTGGATCAGCCCCAGCATTTT. As protein: CASSGDRTGVDQPQHF.

This clonotype showed up just a few times. The chain links TRBV10-3 to TRBJ2-3; the D gene is possibly TRBD1 (6 bases). Germline CDR1 is ENHRY and CDR2 is SYGVKD. The CDR3 is made up of 14 amino acids. V was shortened by 3 bases and J by 2 bases, with 9 bases between the two germline ends. This CDR3 reads CAISEKGDTDTQYF. The DNA of the CDR3 is TGTGCCATCAGTGAAAAGGGGGACACAGATACGCAGTATTTT.

The chain is built from TRBV5-1 and TRBJ2-7; D tentatively reads TRBD1 or TRBD2 (5 bases each). V lost 2 bases to trimming and J lost 3 bases, with 12 bases between them. Germline V gene data show CDR1 as SGHRS and CDR2 as YFSETQ. This CDR3 comprises 14 residues. As DNA, the CDR3 is TGCGCCAGCAGCTTACTGGGACCGGTCTACGAGCAGTACTTC. Translation gives CASSLLGPVYEQYF.

This clonotype was counted many times. V is TRBV29-1 and J is TRBJ1-3; D perhaps matches TRBD1 (5 bases). Germline CDR1 and CDR2: SQVTM and ANQGSEA. Trimming shortened V by 5 bases and J by 1 base, and 12 bases separated the two germline ends. CDR3 size: 14 residues. The CDR3: CSVSGTGSGNTIYF. CDR3 nucleotide sequence: TGCAGCGTTAGTGGGACGGGGTCTGGAAACACCATATATTTT.

This clonotype was counted between two and nine times. Sequence at one end of the junction differs from germline and may be a read error. The rearrangement uses TRBV7-9 and TRBJ2-1; TRBD1 might be the D (6 bases). CDR3 length: 11 residues. CDR1 and CDR2 (germline): SEHNR, FQNEAQ (reference sequence). CDR3 amino acids: CASSFQGLEVF. CDR3 sequence (DNA): TGTGCCAGCAGCTTTCAGGGGTTAGAGGTCTTC.

This chain uses TRBV7-8 with TRBJ2-1; D unresolved. The V gene's germline CDR1 is SGHVS and CDR2 FQNEAQ. The CDR3 is 13 amino acids. V lost 6 bases and J 5 bases, leaving 11 bases between the germline ends. CDR3 DNA: TGTGCCAGCAGGTCCGGAGCTAACAATGAGCAGTTCTTC. Its protein product is CASRSGANNEQFF.

There are a few counts of this clonotype. V is TRBV4-1 and J is TRBJ2-1, with D tentatively TRBD1 (5 bases). Trimming took off 0 bases at V and 0 bases at J, with 30 bases between the two ends. The germline gives CDR1 MGHRA, CDR2 YSYEKL. The CDR3 covers 23 residues. CDR3 in amino acids: CASSQDRGRGPSDSKSSYNEQFF. In DNA, the CDR3 is TGCGCCAGCAGCCAAGATAGGGGTAGAGGACCTTCCGACAGTAAGAGCTCCTACAATGAGCAGTTCTTC.

This clonotype has ten or more counts. The chain employs TRBV20-1 and TRBJ2-3; perhaps D is TRBD1 or TRBD2 (6 bases each). V gave up 0 bases and J gave up 2 bases, with 12 bases separating them. Germline V lookup: CDR1 DFQATT, CDR2 SNEGSKA (reference sequence). CDR3 length: 15 amino acids. The CDR3, as DNA: TGCAGTGCTAGAGAGAGGGGGGCCCACACAGATACGCAGTATTTT. The encoded protein is CSARERGAHTDTQYF.

This clonotype has more than one count but fewer than ten. The chain employs TRBV10-3 and TRBJ2-3, with 10 bases fitting TRBD1. J was trimmed by 6 bases and V by 4 bases; bases with no gene match: 10. Germline V gene lookup returns CDR1 ENHRY and CDR2 SYGVKD. CDR3 length equals 16 residues. The CDR3 DNA is TGTGCCATCAGTGCCCCCGGGACAGGGGACCGGGATACGCAGTATTTT. Protein product: CAISAPGTGDRDTQYF.

There are a few counts of this clonotype. V gene TRBV12-3 or TRBV12-4 combines with J gene TRBJ1-2, with D maybe TRBD1 (5 bases). The V end was cut by 5 bases, the J end by 2 bases, with 21 bases between. The length of the CDR3 is 17 residues. The CDR3 is CASSRPGQPSVNYGYTF. CDR3 sequence (DNA): TGTGCCAGCAGTCGCCCGGGGCAGCCTTCAGTAAACTATGGCTACACCTTC.

The chain combines TRBV5-1 with TRBJ2-7; 10 bases are a match to TRBD1. Germline V gene lookup returns CDR1 SGHRS and CDR2 YFSETQ. This CDR3 contains 16 residues. V lost 0 bases, J lost 6 bases, and 9 bases stayed unmatched. The CDR3 loop reads CASSLGAGTGVAEQYF. CDR3 DNA: TGCGCCAGCAGCTTGGGGGCCGGGACAGGGGTGGCCGAGCAGTACTTC.

V gene TRBV11-2 combines with J gene TRBJ2-7, with 8 bases identical to TRBD2. Looked up from germline, CDR1 is SGHAT and CDR2 is FQNNGV. V shed 5 bases and J 4 bases; nucleotides not matched to a gene: 10. This CDR3 has 15 residues. The CDR3 sequence: CASSPGGTRSYEQYF. DNA of the CDR3: TGTGCCAGCAGCCCCGGAGGGACTAGGTCATACGAGCAGTACTTC.

The gene calls are TRBV27 and TRBJ2-7; D may be TRBD1 (5 bases). CDR1 and CDR2 from the germline V gene are MNHEY and SMNVEV (reference sequence). The CDR3 is 13 residues long. The V and J ends lost 3 bases and 4 bases respectively, with 10 bases between them. The CDR3 region has the DNA TGTGCCAGCAGTTTGGGGCGACAGTACGAGCAGTACTTC. Encoded protein: CASSLGRQYEQYF.

This clonotype has just a few counts. This chain joins TRBV6-2 or TRBV6-3 and TRBJ2-2, with 11 bases aligning to TRBD1. The CDR3 contains 20 residues. The V segment lost 6 bases and the J segment 6 bases; nucleotides outside the gene matches: 21. CDR1 and CDR2 from the germline V gene are MNHEY and SVGEGT. CDR3 DNA sequence: TGTGCCAGCAGCCCGGACAGGGGGCGTTGGGGCGGGAGTAAAGCCGGGGAGCTGTTTTTT. Encoded protein: CASSPDRGRWGGSKAGELFF.

This clonotype was counted many times. The rearrangement joins TRBV27 to TRBJ2-1; 7 bases agree with TRBD1. V lost 5 bases, J lost 6 bases, and 4 bases stayed unmatched. The CDR3 contains 13 residues. Germline V gene lookup returns CDR1 MNHEY and CDR2 SMNVEV (reference sequence). The CDR3 sequence is CASSLRGSNEQFF. The CDR3 DNA reads TGTGCCAGCAGTCTCAGGGGGAGCAATGAGCAGTTCTTC.

This clonotype was recorded a few times. The V call is TRBV6-4, the J call TRBJ1-1; 7 bases are a match to TRBD1. Germline CDR1 is MRHNA and CDR2 is SNTAGT. This CDR3 spans 15 amino acids. Trimming removed 4 bases from V and 0 bases from J; junction bases left unmatched: 5. DNA of the CDR3: TGTGCCAGCAGTGGAAGAGGACAGGTGAACACTGAAGCTTTCTTT. This sequence encodes CASSGRGQVNTEAFF.

This clonotype has a count of ten or more. This chain uses TRBV6-5 with TRBJ1-6; the match to TRBD1 covers 8 bases. The CDR3 has 15 amino acids. V shed 4 bases, J shed 8 bases, and the junction held 7 bases outside the gene matches. Per germline, CDR1 MNHEY and CDR2 SVGAGI. In nucleotides, the CDR3 is TGTGCCAGCAGTTCAGGGGGCGTCCGTTATTCACCCCTCCACTTT. It specifies CASSSGGVRYSPLHF.

The chain carries TRBV6-2 or TRBV6-3 and TRBJ2-1; no reliable D call. Germline V gene sequence: CDR1 MNHEY, CDR2 SVGEGT. The length of the CDR3 is 11 residues. Deletions cut 4 bases from V and 10 bases from J, with 8 bases between. CDR3 DNA sequence: TGTGCCAGCAGTTTAAGCTTGGAGCAGTTCTTC. Translated, it gives CASSLSLEQFF.

At least ten counts were recorded for this clonotype. This chain connects TRBV6-2 or TRBV6-3 to TRBJ2-1, with TRBD1 identical over 11 bases. Germline assignment: CDR1 MNHEY and CDR2 SVGEGT. This CDR3 contains 16 residues. Unmatched junction bases numbered 8, after V lost 3 bases and J lost 7 bases. CDR3 protein: CASSYWTGGYQNEQFF. CDR3 DNA sequence: TGTGCCAGCAGTTATTGGACAGGGGGCTATCAAAATGAGCAGTTCTTC.

This clonotype was counted only a few times. This chain uses TRBV7-9 with TRBJ2-3, with 9 bases identical to TRBD1. The CDR3 loop spans 16 amino acids. The V gene's germline CDR1 is SEHNR and CDR2 FQNEAQ (reference sequence). With 3 bases clipped from V and 2 bases from J, the junction kept 6 bases outside the gene matches. Written as DNA, the CDR3 is TGTGCCAGCAGCTTTCGGACAGGGGCCAACACAGATACGCAGTATTTT. This encodes CASSFRTGANTDTQYF.

The rearrangement joins TRBV20-1 to TRBJ2-1, with 12 bases that match TRBD2. The CDR3 runs to 15 residues. In germline, CDR1 is DFQATT, CDR2 SNEGSKA (reference sequence). J gave up 0 bases and V 6 bases, and 3 bases lay outside the gene matches. CDR3 coding DNA: TGCAGTGCACTAGCGGGAGGTAGCTCCTACAATGAGCAGTTCTTC. Translation: CSALAGGSSYNEQFF.

The V call is TRBV5-1, the J call TRBJ1-2; D unclear. CDR1 and CDR2 (germline): SGHRS, YFSETQ. This CDR3 has 16 amino acids. V was trimmed by 6 bases and J by 7 bases, leaving 25 bases between them. CDR3 sequence (DNA): TGCGCCAGCAAAACGTCGCCGGGAACGGGCCTCAGTGGCTACACCTTC. Encoded protein: CASKTSPGTGLSGYTF.

This clonotype was picked up many times. This chain joins TRBV20-1 and TRBJ1-6; a possible D gene is TRBD1 (5 bases). Germline loops: CDR1 DFQATT, CDR2 SNEGSKA (reference sequence). The CDR3 loop spans 18 amino acids. V was pared by 6 bases and J by 8 bases, with 29 bases between. In nucleotides, the CDR3 is TGCAGTGCGCCATCAGGGCCAGGGTCCAACCTTTTTCATTCACCCCTCCACTTT. Translating gives CSAPSGPGSNLFHSPLHF.